The following is a T cell receptor beta chain sequence with its context. Other DNA variants within this sample encode the same CDR3. In the original analysis: Because ImmunoSEQ provided only junction sequences with no quality scores, the filtering differed. This table comes from immunoSEQ multiplex PCR, and its TCRdb copy is limited to in-frame clones, with some not included. V and J calls and clone size are those listed in that table; D and trimming were worked out from the DNA. The table lists some 450,000 clones, over 60% of them singletons. The entry originates in a study of shared clonotypes between healthy human individuals. V lost 2 bases, J lost 4 bases, and 5 bases stayed unmatched. Germline CDR1 and CDR2: MNHEY and SMNVEV (reference sequence). The CDR3 is 15 residues long.

The receptor was isolated from a woman between 35 and 50 years old in good health. Some clones in this sample may be carry-over from other donors' samples. Sequencing was carried out using PBMCs. This rearrangement joins TRBV27 to TRBJ2-5, with TRBD2 matching 9 bases. The CDR3 coding sequence is TGTGCCAGCAGTTTAGGCGGGAGGGCCCTAGAGACCCAGTACTTC. This translates into CASSLGGRALETQYF.